A single sample is the source of the 22 T cell receptor beta chains below, sequenced in a study of response to subunit inactivated influenza vaccine. Each CDR3 protein is one row after TCRdb ran MiXCR on the RT-PCR reads. The sample lists 650,000 or so distinct CDR3 sequences, approximately 15% occurring once. The sample was PBMCs from blood, taken less than 15 days before vaccination. These receptors were obtained from a man aged 50 to 60 who received an inactivated influenza vaccine.

V and J are TRBV7-8 and TRBJ2-1, with D perhaps TRBD1 (5 bases). The CDR3 is made up of 15 amino acids. The V gene's germline CDR1 is SGHVS and CDR2 FQNEAQ. Between the trimmed V and J ends, which lost 5 bases and 5 bases, there was a span of 16 bases. The CDR3 DNA is TGTGCCAGCAGCCCAAGACAGCAGGTAAACAATGAGCAGTTCTTC. It translates to CASSPRQQVNNEQFF.

CDR3 residues: CASSDSMNTGELFF. The CDR3 region has the DNA TGTGCCAGCAGTGACTCCATGAACACCGGGGAGCTGTTTTTT. The genes are TRBV6-4 and TRBJ2-2; D call uncertain. The V gene's germline CDR1 is MRHNA and CDR2 SNTAGT. The V gene lost 0 bases and the J gene lost 1 base, with 3 bases spanning the gap. The CDR3 is 14 amino acids.

This clonotype has only a few counts. The V gene is TRBV7-6, the J gene TRBJ1-6, with D perhaps TRBD1 (5 bases). This CDR3 spans 15 amino acids. V gave up 2 bases and J gave up 9 bases, with 14 bases separating them. Germline-derived CDR1 and CDR2 are SGHVS and FNYEAQ. CDR3 residues: CASSLLRGTGSPLHF. CDR3 nucleotide sequence: TGTGCCAGCAGCTTACTACGTGGGACGGGTTCACCCCTCCACTTT.

The chain employs TRBV30 and TRBJ2-7; 11 positions agree with TRBD2. After removal of 2 bases from V and 0 bases from J, the junction contained 12 bases not matched to a gene. CDR3 size: 18 residues. Looked up from germline, CDR1 is GTSNPN and CDR2 is SVGIG (reference sequence). CDR3: CAWSPLAGGPLSSYEQYF. CDR3 nucleotides: TGTGCCTGGAGTCCTCTAGCGGGAGGCCCCTTGAGCTCCTACGAGCAGTACTTC.

This chain uses TRBV5-1 with TRBJ2-7; possibly TRBD1 for D (6 bases). Trimming left V 0 bases short and J 2 bases short, with 9 bases between. CDR3 length: 14 amino acids. Germline V gives CDR1 SGHRS, CDR2 YFSETQ. The CDR3 nucleotides read TGCGCCAGCAGCTTGGACCACAGGGCCTACGAGCAGTACTTC. Translating gives CASSLDHRAYEQYF.

A remark on this clonotype: At one end the junction does not follow the germline gene, possibly because of a read error. V usage is TRBV6-1 and J usage is TRBJ2-4; tentatively, D is TRBD2 (6 bases). This CDR3 region has 16 residues. Per the germline V gene, CDR1 is MNHNS and CDR2 is SASEGT. The CDR3 region is CASSPVPGTGKNIQDF. The CDR3 DNA is TGTGCCAGCAGTCCCGTCCCCGGGACTGGCAAAAACATTCAGGACTTC.

The V call is TRBV7-9, the J call TRBJ1-2; D not certain. The CDR3 has 15 amino acids. V was cut by 5 bases and J by 8 bases, with 21 bases left in between. Per germline, CDR1 SEHNR and CDR2 FQNEAQ (reference sequence). The CDR3, as DNA: TGTGCCAGCAGCCGCGGCCATGGAGAGCATGGGGGCTACACCTTC. Its translation: CASSRGHGEHGGYTF.

V is TRBV19 and J is TRBJ2-7; the D is unclear. This CDR3 comprises 16 residues. The germline V gene encodes CDR1 LNHDA and CDR2 SQIVND (reference sequence). Trimming shortened V by 3 bases and J by 2 bases, and 17 bases separated the two germline ends. The DNA for the CDR3 is TGTGCCAGTAGTATTGTGGTTTCGGAGCCTCCCTACGAGCAGTACTTC. Protein sequence: CASSIVVSEPPYEQYF. Looking up the rest from reference TRBV19 and TRBJ2-7 gives the full variable domain: DGGITQSPKYLFRKEGQNVTLSCEQNLNHDAMYWYRQDPGQGLRLIYYSQIVNDFQKGDIAEGYSVSREKKESFPLTVTSAQKNPTAFYLCASSIVVSEPPYEQYFGPGTRLTVT.

With respect to this clonotype: The germline gene is not matched at one end of the junction; a read error may be the cause. CDR3 region: CASSLRYGMSGGGELFF. The CDR3 DNA is TGTGCTAGCAGCTTAAGGTACGGTATGTCCGGAGGCGGGGAGCTGTTTTTT. The rearrangement links TRBV7-7 to TRBJ2-2; possible D gene TRBD2, 5 bases. The CDR3 has 17 residues. CDR1 and CDR2 from the germline V gene are SSHAT and FNYEAQ (reference sequence).

This clonotype was picked up a small number of times. The J gene is TRBJ2-7, the V gene TRBV20-1; 13 nucleotides match TRBD2. V dropped 3 bases and J dropped 5; count of bases not matched to a gene: 4. Germline V CDR1 and CDR2: DFQATT, SNEGSKA (reference sequence). The CDR3 length is 14 residues. The chain's CDR3 is CSASRLAGGNEQYF. CDR3 sequence (DNA): TGCAGTGCTAGTCGACTAGCGGGAGGCAACGAGCAGTACTTC.

J is TRBJ2-5 and V is TRBV11-2; D possibly corresponds to TRBD2 (6 bases). Germline V gene sequence: CDR1 SGHAT, CDR2 FQNNGV. This CDR3 has 14 residues. The V end was cut by 5 bases, the J end by 1 base, with 11 bases between. The CDR3, as DNA: TGTGCCAGCAGCGCCAGGACTACCCAAGAGACCCAGTACTTC. Its translation is CASSARTTQETQYF.

This clonotype was seen only a few times. The CDR3 loop reads CASSQRDSDSPLHF. CDR3 bases: TGTGCCAGCAGCCAGCGGGACAGCGATTCACCCCTCCACTTT. The chain combines TRBV3-1 with TRBJ1-6; 7 positions match TRBD1. V was pared by 3 bases and J by 8 bases, with 4 bases of the junction left unmatched. This CDR3 is 14 amino acids long. CDR1 and CDR2 (germline): LGHDT, YNNKEL (reference sequence). The variable domain in full, completed from reference TRBV3-1 and TRBJ1-6, reads DTAVSQTPKYLVTQMGNDKSIKCEQNLGHDTMYWYKQDSKKFLKIMFSYNNKELIINETVPNRFSPKSPDKAHLNLHINSLELGDSAVYFCASSQRDSDSPLHFGNGTRLTVT.

There are many counts of this clonotype. CDR3 loop: CASSWGPYEQYF. CDR3 sequence (DNA): TGTGCCAGCAGTTGGGGACCCTACGAGCAGTACTTC. The chain has TRBV6-6 and TRBJ2-7; perhaps D is TRBD1 or TRBD2 (5 bases each). This CDR3 is 12 amino acids long. V lost 4 bases and J 2 bases, leaving 6 bases between the germline ends. Germline CDR1 reads MNHNY; CDR2 reads SVGAGI (reference sequence).

The sample holds many counts of this clonotype. This sequence joins TRBV7-2 and TRBJ1-3; maybe TRBD1 (5 bases). Looked up from germline, CDR1 is SGHTA and CDR2 is FQGNSA. Trimming took off 5 bases at V and 0 bases at J, with 14 bases between the two ends. The CDR3 consists of 16 residues. CDR3 region: CASSPQESLSGNTIYF. The CDR3 DNA is TGTGCCAGCAGCCCACAGGAATCCCTCTCTGGAAACACCATATATTTT.

In this sample, this clonotype turned up many times. The chain combines TRBV5-1 with TRBJ2-1; possibly TRBD2 for D (5 bases). The CDR3 has 16 residues. Germline CDR1 reads SGHRS; CDR2 reads YFSETQ. Trimming removed 3 bases from V and 8 bases from J, with 21 bases in between. The CDR3 reads CASSSFDEAGNDEQFF. The CDR3 bases are TGCGCCAGCAGCTCCTTTGACGAGGCGGGTAACGATGAGCAGTTCTTC.

V and J are TRBV3-1 and TRBJ2-1; 10 bases fit TRBD2. Per germline, CDR1 LGHDT and CDR2 YNNKEL (reference sequence). V lost 4 bases and J lost 9; bases outside the gene matches: 12. The CDR3 runs 16 residues. The CDR3 coding sequence is TGTGCCAGCAGCCCGACCGGGACTAGCGTGCACAGTGAGCAGTTCTTC. Protein product: CASSPTGTSVHSEQFF.

V is TRBV5-4 and J is TRBJ2-5; perhaps TRBD1 as D (6 bases). The CDR3 is 15 residues long. From germline, CDR1 is SGHNT and CDR2 YYREEE (reference sequence). Trimming took 2 bases from V and 5 from J, leaving 16 bases between them. The CDR3 coding sequence is TGTGCCAGCAGCTTTTGGGGGCTGGGATTGGAGACCCAGTACTTC. Encoded protein: CASSFWGLGLETQYF.

This clonotype was counted only a few times. V is TRBV7-8 and J is TRBJ1-1; D is undetermined. This CDR3 region has 14 residues. Germline CDR1 SGHVS, CDR2 FQNEAQ. The V end was cut by 5 bases, the J end by 4 bases, with 14 bases between. The CDR3 loop reads CASSPDPVGTEAFF. The CDR3 DNA reads TGTGCCAGCAGCCCGGACCCGGTAGGCACTGAAGCTTTCTTT. The whole variable domain, filled in from reference TRBV7-8 and TRBJ1-1, reads GAGVSQSPRYKVAKRGQDVALRCDPISGHVSLFWYQQALGQGPEFLTYFQNEAQLDKSGLPSDRFFAERPEGSVSTLKIQRTQQEDSAVYLCASSPDPVGTEAFFGQGTRLTVV.

This clonotype has more than one count but fewer than ten. This chain connects TRBV9 to TRBJ2-7; weak D call: TRBD1 (5 bases). The CDR3 contains 17 residues. CDR1 and CDR2 (germline): SGDLS, YYNGEE. V was shortened by 0 bases and J by 0 bases, with 16 bases between the two germline ends. CDR3 DNA sequence: TGTGCCAGCAGCGTAGGGCAGGGCCTAACCTCCTCCTACGAGCAGTACTTC. Protein: CASSVGQGLTSSYEQYF.

This clonotype came up a few times. J is TRBJ1-3 and V is TRBV5-6, with D perhaps TRBD1 (6 bases). This CDR3 spans 17 amino acids. Germline V gives CDR1 SGHDT, CDR2 YYEEEE. Trimming left V 1 base short and J 2 bases short, with 16 bases between. CDR3 residues: CASSLSPTGLAGNTIYF. The CDR3 DNA reads TGTGCCAGCAGCTTGTCCCCGACAGGACTGGCTGGAAACACCATATATTTT.

In its sample, this clonotype was seen a few times. The chain couples TRBV4-2 to TRBJ2-7; TRBD2 is a possible D gene (5 bases). This CDR3 spans 14 amino acids. Germline CDR1 reads LGHNA; CDR2 reads YNFKEQ. V was shortened by 5 bases and J by 5 bases, with 16 bases between the two germline ends. CDR3 loop: CASSVPGRVDEQYF. The CDR3 DNA sequence: TGTGCCAGCAGCGTCCCTGGGAGAGTCGACGAGCAGTACTTC.

The chain couples TRBV3-1 to TRBJ2-2, with TRBD1 as a possible D gene (7 bases). Germline V gives CDR1 LGHDT, CDR2 YNNKEL (reference sequence). The CDR3 covers 17 residues. V was trimmed by 4 bases and J by 4 bases, leaving 19 bases between them. As DNA, the CDR3 is TGTGCCAGCAGCCCCCCGAGGGCAGGGGGACTCACCGGGGAGCTGTTTTTT. Encoded protein: CASSPPRAGGLTGELFF. Together with reference TRBV3-1 and TRBJ2-2, the CDR3 gives the full variable domain: DTAVSQTPKYLVTQMGNDKSIKCEQNLGHDTMYWYKQDSKKFLKIMFSYNNKELIINETVPNRFSPKSPDKAHLNLHINSLELGDSAVYFCASSPPRAGGLTGELFFGEGSRLTVL.